The 19 T cell receptor beta chains listed next were all sequenced from one sample in a study of CD8 T cells in Susac syndrome. Random hexamers primed reverse transcription of about 0.5 to 1 ug RNA. TCRdb ran MiXCR on the immunoSEQ multiplex PCR reads and lists one entry per CDR3 protein. The table has approximately 110,000 distinct CDR3 sequences, 90% to 95% seen once. Sequencing was done on a sample of CD8+ T cells from PBMCs. Receptors originate from a human donor with multiple sclerosis.

The chain uses TRBV6-1 and TRBJ1-3; the D gene is possibly TRBD1 (6 bases). The CDR3 is 17 amino acids. Trimming pared 5 bases from V and 0 bases from J, leaving 17 bases between. Germline V gene sequence: CDR1 MNHNS, CDR2 SASEGT. CDR3: CASSTPRGRGSGNTIYF. In DNA, the CDR3 is TGTGCCAGCAGTACCCCTAGGGGCAGGGGCTCTGGAAACACCATATATTTT.

This chain joins TRBV11-1 and TRBJ1-2; the D gene is possibly TRBD1 (6 bases). The CDR3 loop spans 16 amino acids. Germline lookup yields CDR1 SGHAT and CDR2 FQDESV (reference sequence). Trimming removed 2 bases at V and 1 base at J, with 14 bases between. CDR3 residues: CASSLNGQYLNYGYTF. In DNA form, the CDR3 reads TGTGCCAGCAGCTTAAACGGACAGTACCTTAACTATGGCTACACCTTC.

V and J are TRBV4-1 and TRBJ1-2, with TRBD1 matching over 7 bases. CDR1 and CDR2 from the germline V gene are MGHRA and YSYEKL. CDR3 length equals 15 residues. Unmatched junction bases numbered 4, after V lost 0 bases and J lost 3 bases. CDR3 sequence reads: CASSQDPTGYYGYTF. CDR3 DNA sequence: TGCGCCAGCAGCCAAGACCCGACAGGGTACTATGGCTACACCTTC.

V gene TRBV7-2 combines with J gene TRBJ2-7, with 13 bases identical to TRBD2. The CDR3 totals 15 residues. Germline CDR1 is SGHTA and CDR2 is FQGNSA. The V gene end was trimmed by 5 bases and the J gene end by 2 bases; junction bases not matched to a gene: 3. The CDR3 sequence: CASSHGLAGAYEQYV. DNA of the CDR3: TGTGCCAGCAGCCACGGACTAGCGGGAGCCTACGAGCAGTACGTC.

V and J are TRBV6-2 or TRBV6-3 and TRBJ2-1; TRBD2 might be the D (7 bases). The CDR3 runs to 15 residues. CDR1 is MNHEY, CDR2 SVGEGT, per germline. V was clipped by 5 bases and J by 5 bases, with 16 bases between them. The CDR3 region is CASSPQGLADNEQFF. The CDR3 bases are TGTGCCAGCAGTCCCCAGGGGCTAGCGGACAATGAGCAGTTCTTC.

The V call is TRBV5-6, the J call TRBJ2-7; D perhaps matches TRBD2 (6 bases). Germline assignment: CDR1 SGHDT and CDR2 YYEEEE. V gave up 2 bases and J gave up 5 bases, with 11 bases separating them. The CDR3 loop spans 13 amino acids. The DNA for the CDR3 is TGTGCCAGCAGCTTAGGAGGGAAAAACGAGCAGTACTTC. Translating it yields CASSLGGKNEQYF.

The chain joins TRBV7-3 to TRBJ2-5, with D perhaps TRBD1 or TRBD2 (6 bases each). This CDR3 has 15 amino acids. V gave up 5 bases and J gave up 5 bases, with 18 bases separating them. Germline V gene sequence: CDR1 SGHTA, CDR2 FQGTGA. The CDR3 sequence: CASSAYWGADETQYF. Here the CDR3 DNA reads TGTGCCAGCAGCGCCTACTGGGGGGCCGATGAGACCCAGTACTTC.

This clonotype has only one observation. The chain uses TRBV9 and TRBJ1-1; the match to TRBD1 covers 7 bases. Unmatched junction bases numbered 9, after V lost 3 bases and J lost 4 bases. CDR1 is SGDLS, CDR2 YYNGEE, per germline. There are 15 residues in the CDR3. The CDR3 nucleotides read TGTGCCAGCAGCGCCCGGGACAGAAGCCCCACTGAAGCTTTCTTT. It specifies CASSARDRSPTEAFF.

The chain combines TRBV2 with TRBJ2-3; no reliable D call. Trimming removed 7 bases from V and 1 base from J, with 15 bases in between. Per germline, CDR1 SNHLY and CDR2 FYNNEI. CDR3 length: 15 amino acids. The CDR3 spells CASTLWVAGTDTQYF. The CDR3 DNA follows: TGTGCCAGCACCCTCTGGGTAGCCGGCACAGATACGCAGTATTTT. The full variable domain, its missing parts supplied by reference TRBV2 and TRBJ2-3, is EPEVTQTPSHQVTQMGQEVILRCVPISNHLYFYWYRQILGQKVEFLVSFYNNEISEKSEIFDDQFSVERPDGSNFTLKIRSTKLEDSAMYFCASTLWVAGTDTQYFGPGTRLTVL.

The J gene is TRBJ2-5, the V gene TRBV7-2; perhaps TRBD2 as D (6 bases). The CDR3 loop spans 16 amino acids. V lost 5 bases, J lost 4 bases, and 20 bases lay in between. Germline V lookup: CDR1 SGHTA, CDR2 FQGNSA. DNA for the CDR3: TGTGCCAGCAGCCCCGAGGTGGGACTCCCATTAGAGACCCAGTACTTC. It yields the protein CASSPEVGLPLETQYF.

This chain's CDR3 is CASSSSGGKQETQYF. The CDR3 nucleotides are TGTGCCAGCAGCTCTAGCGGGGGAAAACAAGAGACCCAGTACTTC. The chain is built from TRBV7-3 and TRBJ2-5; 10 positions agree with TRBD2. Per the germline V gene, CDR1 is SGHTA and CDR2 is FQGTGA. The CDR3 is made up of 15 amino acids. Trimming cost V 4 bases and J 2 bases; bases outside gene matches: 4.

This sequence joins TRBV7-9 and TRBJ2-1; a weak D match, TRBD1 (5 bases). There are 15 residues in the CDR3. Trimming removed 8 bases from V and 8 bases from J, with 22 bases in between. CDR1 is SEHNR and CDR2 is FQNEAQ in the germline V gene (reference sequence). The CDR3 is CASVSRTKGADEQFF. The CDR3 region has the DNA TGTGCCAGCGTTAGCCGGACAAAAGGGGCTGATGAGCAGTTCTTC. Supplemented by reference TRBV7-9 and TRBJ2-1, the full variable domain reads DTGVSQNPRHKITKRGQNVTFRCDPISEHNRLYWYRQTLGQGPEFLTYFQNEAQLEKSRLLSDRFSAERPKGSFSTLEIQRTEQGDSAMYLCASVSRTKGADEQFFGPGTRLTVL.

This rearrangement joins TRBV30 to TRBJ2-2; TRBD2 aligns across 8 bases. Germline values: CDR1 GTSNPN, CDR2 SVGIG (reference sequence). The CDR3 runs 17 residues. J was trimmed by 3 bases and V by 2 bases; bases with no gene match: 11. The CDR3 spells CAWSSPGLETYTGELFF. In nucleotides, the CDR3 is TGTGCCTGGAGTTCCCCGGGACTAGAGACTTACACCGGGGAGCTGTTTTTT. Filled out from reference TRBV30 and TRBJ2-2, the complete variable domain reads SQTIHQWPATLVQPVGSPLSLECTVEGTSNPNLYWYRQAAGRGLQLLFYSVGIGQISSEVPQNLSASRPQDRQFILSSKKLLLSDSGFYLCAWSSPGLETYTGELFFGEGSRLTVL.

This chain uses TRBV2 with TRBJ2-7; no definite D call. Germline CDR1 SNHLY, CDR2 FYNNEI. CDR3 length: 14 residues. V was trimmed by 2 bases and J by 2 bases, leaving 10 bases between them. CDR3 coding DNA: TGTGCCAGCAGTGAAAGCCACAGCACCTACGAGCAGTACTTC. Amino acids: CASSESHSTYEQYF.

The chain employs TRBV3-1 and TRBJ1-5; D perhaps matches TRBD1 (5 bases). Germline V gene data show CDR1 as LGHDT and CDR2 as YNNKEL (reference sequence). Trimming pared 0 bases from V and 6 bases from J, leaving 12 bases between. This CDR3 has 15 residues. This chain's CDR3 is CASSQELAGSQPQHF. DNA of the CDR3: TGTGCCAGCAGCCAAGAACTTGCAGGGAGTCAGCCCCAGCATTTT.

The CDR3 region is CASSVAAGRELFF. CDR3 DNA sequence: TGTGCCAGCAGCGTAGCCGCAGGGAGGGAGCTGTTTTTT. The V and J genes are TRBV9 and TRBJ2-2, with D possibly matching TRBD1 (5 bases). The ends were cut back, 0 bases at V and 9 bases at J, with 9 bases in the middle. The germline V gene encodes CDR1 SGDLS and CDR2 YYNGEE. The CDR3 is made up of 13 amino acids. Variable domain in full (rest from reference TRBV9 and TRBJ2-2): DSGVTQTPKHLITATGQRVTLRCSPRSGDLSVYWYQQSLDQGLQFLIQYYNGEERAKGNILERFSAQQFPDLHSELNLSSLELGDSALYFCASSVAAGRELFFGEGSRLTVL.

The CDR3, as DNA: TGTGCCAGCAGTTATGGGGGTGAGAACACCGGGGAGCTGTTTTTT. Its translation: CASSYGGENTGELFF. This chain uses TRBV6-5 with TRBJ2-2, with D possibly called TRBD1 or TRBD2 (5 bases each). The CDR3 is 15 amino acids. V was pared by 3 bases and J by 1 base, with 9 bases between. Germline loops: CDR1 MNHEY, CDR2 SVGAGI.

This chain uses TRBV29-1 with TRBJ2-3; the D is unclear. Trimming took off 7 bases at V and 6 bases at J, with 8 bases between the two ends. The CDR3 consists of 10 residues. Germline CDR1 reads SQVTM; CDR2 reads ANQGSEA. The CDR3 sequence is CSGRTDTQYF. CDR3 DNA: TGCAGCGGGCGGACGGATACGCAGTATTTT.

The chain combines TRBV12-3 or TRBV12-4 with TRBJ2-7; either TRBD1 or TRBD2 may supply D (6 bases each). The CDR3 covers 13 residues. V was cut by 6 bases and J by 3 bases, with 12 bases left in between. DNA for the CDR3: TGTGCCAGCAGCTGGGGGGCCAACTACGAGCAGTACTTC. Its translation is CASSWGANYEQYF.